The 17 T cell receptor beta chains reported below all come from one sample, sequenced in a study of T cell changes during pregnancy in multiple sclerosis. Clones were sequenced by immunoSEQ multiplex PCR, and TCRdb holds only the in-frame ones, with some missing. The table has fewer than 95,000 clones, around 93% seen once; the top ten hold 3.5% to 4.5%. The sample in question was peripheral blood, obtained in the first trimester of pregnancy. These receptors were taken from a female donor with multiple sclerosis, enrolled in a pregnancy study.

The chain's CDR3 is CASSLARDRSSYEQYF. CDR3 DNA: TGTGCCAGCAGCCTGGCTAGGGACAGAAGTTCCTACGAGCAGTACTTC. The chain links TRBV21-1 to TRBJ2-7; the table names TRBD1, a call not compared with the DNA. TRBV21-1 constitutes a pseudogene. This CDR3 contains 16 residues.

V gene TRBV27 combines with J gene TRBJ1-5; 7 bases fit TRBD1. The ends lost 5 bases at V and 2 bases at J; junction bases unmatched: 6. This CDR3 is 15 amino acids long. Germline CDR1 and CDR2: MNHEY and SMNVEV (reference sequence). The CDR3 protein is CASSLTTGGNQPQHF. In DNA, the CDR3 is TGTGCCAGCAGTCTCACAACAGGGGGCAATCAGCCCCAGCATTTT.

By frequency in the sample, this clone is medium-sized. This chain links TRBV30 with TRBJ2-6; weak D call: TRBD2 (5 bases). Germline V gene data show CDR1 as GTSNPN and CDR2 as SVGIG (reference sequence). Trimming removed 2 bases at V and 1 base at J, with 9 bases between. The CDR3 covers 15 residues. The CDR3 here is CAWSTLGSGANVLTF. CDR3 sequence (DNA): TGTGCCTGGAGTACACTAGGGTCTGGGGCCAACGTCCTGACTTTC.

The sample holds one count of this clone. This chain links TRBV7-3 with TRBJ2-2, with 10 nucleotides matching TRBD2. V shed 5 bases and J 6 bases; nucleotides not matched to a gene: 12. CDR1 and CDR2 from the germline V gene are SGHTA and FQGTGA. The CDR3 extends over 17 amino acids. The CDR3 bases are TGTGCCAGCAGCCCCAAAGCGGGGGGGAGGAAGGCCGGGGAGCTGTTTTTT. Its protein product is CASSPKAGGRKAGELFF. The full variable domain, in which reference TRBV7-3 and TRBJ2-2 provide the parts outside the CDR3, is GAGVSQTPSNKVTEKGKYVELRCDPISGHTALYWYRQSLGQGPEFLIYFQGTGAADDSGLPNDRFFAVRPEGSVSTLKIQRTERGDSAVYLCASSPKAGGRKAGELFFGEGSRLTVL.

This clone has just one count. The chain uses TRBV5-8 and TRBJ1-5, with D unclear. V lost 2 bases, J lost 0 bases, and 18 bases lay in between. CDR3 size: 18 residues. The V gene's germline CDR1 is SGHTS and CDR2 YDEGEE. The CDR3 DNA reads TGTGCCAGCAGCTTTCCTCCGAACAGTGTTTATAGCAATCAGCCCCAGCATTTT. Protein sequence: CASSFPPNSVYSNQPQHF. Full variable domain (missing parts from reference TRBV5-8 and TRBJ1-5): EAGVTQSPTHLIKTRGQQATLRCSPISGHTSVYWYQQALGLGLQFLLWYDEGEERNRGNFPPRFSGRQFPNYSSELNVNALELEDSALYLCASSFPPNSVYSNQPQHFGDGTRLSIL.

This clone was counted once. The chain is built from TRBV10-1 and TRBJ2-7; D is possibly TRBD1 (5 bases). This CDR3 has 15 amino acids. V lost 4 bases and J lost 7, with 20 bases in between. Germline V gives CDR1 WNHNN, CDR2 SYGVQD (reference sequence). This chain's CDR3 is CASSGSPLSQGEQYF. The CDR3 DNA sequence: TGCGCCAGCAGTGGTAGTCCCCTTTCCCAGGGTGAGCAGTACTTC.

The genes are TRBV29-1 and TRBJ1-2, with D perhaps TRBD1 (6 bases). This CDR3 contains 11 residues. V was trimmed by 5 bases and J by 4 bases, leaving 8 bases between them. Germline values: CDR1 SQVTM, CDR2 ANQGSEA. The DNA for the CDR3 is TGCAGCGTTAGAGGGGGCTATGGCTACACCTTC. This gives the protein CSVRGGYGYTF.

CDR3 bases: TGTGCCAGCAGTGATAGCGGGGGCTGGTCTGAAGCTTTCTTT. This codes for CASSDSGGWSEAFF. V usage is TRBV25-1 and J usage is TRBJ1-1, with D perhaps matching TRBD1 (6 bases). The germline CDR1 and CDR2 sequences are MGHDK and SYGVNS. V dropped 3 bases and J dropped 6 bases, with 14 bases sitting between them. This CDR3 is built from 14 residues.

J is TRBJ2-1 and V is TRBV4-1, with D possibly matching TRBD2 (6 bases). The CDR3 extends over 19 amino acids. Trimming left V 0 bases short and J 9 bases short, with 27 bases between. Germline V lookup: CDR1 MGHRA, CDR2 YSYEKL. The CDR3 DNA reads as TGCGCCAGCAGCCAAGAAGGTCCCCGGGGACCCAAGGGGCGGGGTGAGCAGTTCTTC. Protein: CASSQEGPRGPKGRGEQFF.

This clone showed up just once. V and J are TRBV30 and TRBJ1-2; 7 bases match TRBD1. The CDR3 spans 13 residues. V gave up 4 bases and J gave up 2 bases; unmatched junction bases: 4. Germline V CDR1 and CDR2: GTSNPN, SVGIG (reference sequence). The CDR3, as DNA: TGTGCCTGGACCCTGACAGGGAACTATGGCTACACCTTC. Translation gives CAWTLTGNYGYTF. The full variable domain, in which reference TRBV30 and TRBJ1-2 provide the parts outside the CDR3, is SQTIHQWPATLVQPVGSPLSLECTVEGTSNPNLYWYRQAAGRGLQLLFYSVGIGQISSEVPQNLSASRPQDRQFILSSKKLLLSDSGFYLCAWTLTGNYGYTFGSGTRLTVV.

The chain recombines TRBV5-8 with TRBJ2-7; D is perhaps TRBD2 (6 bases). Germline CDR1 and CDR2: SGHTS and YDEGEE. V shed 7 bases and J shed 1 base, with 15 bases lying between them. The CDR3 is 14 residues long. The CDR3 protein is CASGGGRRSYEQYF. The DNA of the CDR3 is TGTGCCAGCGGGGGAGGACGGCGGTCCTACGAGCAGTACTTC. Together with reference TRBV5-8 and TRBJ2-7, the CDR3 gives the full variable domain: EAGVTQSPTHLIKTRGQQATLRCSPISGHTSVYWYQQALGLGLQFLLWYDEGEERNRGNFPPRFSGRQFPNYSSELNVNALELEDSALYLCASGGGRRSYEQYFGPGTRLTVT.

The chain is built from TRBV18 and TRBJ2-1; 8 nucleotides match TRBD2. Germline V CDR1 and CDR2: KGHSH, LQKENI. The CDR3 is made up of 16 amino acids. V lost 3 bases to trimming and J lost 0 bases; unmatched junction nucleotides: 4. CDR3 nucleotides: TGTGCCAGCTCACCCGTCGCGGGGGGCTCCTACAATGAGCAGTTCTTC. It yields the protein CASSPVAGGSYNEQFF.

This chain uses TRBV6-6 with TRBJ1-5, with 8 bases matching TRBD1. CDR1 is MNHNY and CDR2 is SVGAGI in the germline V gene (reference sequence). This CDR3 contains 16 residues. The J segment lost 6 bases and the V segment lost 2 bases, leaving 9 bases of the junction unmatched. Written as DNA, the CDR3 is TGTGCCAGCAGTTACCCGAGACAGGGGTCGGGTCAGCCCCAGCATTTT. Its protein is CASSYPRQGSGQPQHF.

The V and J genes are TRBV7-3 and TRBJ2-1; TRBD2 agrees at 10 bases. Germline CDR1 SGHTA, CDR2 FQGTGA. The CDR3 contains 15 residues. The V gene end was trimmed by 3 bases and the J gene end by 6 bases; junction bases not matched to a gene: 5. The CDR3 DNA is TGTGCCAGCAGCTTGAGCGGGGGGGCCTTCAATGAGCAGTTCTTC. Its translation is CASSLSGGAFNEQFF.

The chain couples TRBV5-5 to TRBJ1-2; D perhaps matches TRBD1 (5 bases). Germline-derived CDR1 and CDR2 are SGHKS and YYEKEE (reference sequence). This CDR3 comprises 13 residues. V dropped 2 bases and J dropped 7 bases, with 12 bases sitting between them. The DNA of the CDR3 is TGTGCCAGCAGCTTAGGAGGGGCGCGTGGCTACACCTTC. Protein: CASSLGGARGYTF.

The CDR3 sequence is CASSDLWLSGGANEQFF. DNA for the CDR3: TGTGCCAGCAGTGATTTATGGTTAAGCGGGGGGGCCAATGAGCAGTTCTTC. The chain links TRBV25-1 to TRBJ2-1; 10 nucleotides line up with TRBD2. Trimming at V came to 3 bases and at J to 6 bases, leaving 11 bases not matched to a gene. The CDR3 consists of 17 residues. Germline lookup yields CDR1 MGHDK and CDR2 SYGVNS.

This clone was counted a single time. This chain links TRBV9 with TRBJ2-2; D not resolved. V lost 0 bases to trimming and J lost 7 bases, with 4 bases between them. From germline, CDR1 is SGDLS and CDR2 YYNGEE. CDR3 length: 12 amino acids. The CDR3 sequence: CASSVDIGELFF. The CDR3 DNA follows: TGTGCCAGCAGCGTAGATATCGGGGAGCTGTTTTTT.